This T cell receptor (beta chain) was obtained from a study of blood T cell repertoires in COVID-19. Study overall: The cDNA or gDNA used as material had been derived from T cells, B-cell-depleted T cells, or PBMCs.

Germline V gene sequence: CDR1 SEHNR, CDR2 FQNEAQ (reference sequence). V was trimmed by 3 bases and J by 9 bases, leaving 15 bases between them. The CDR3 runs 13 residues. Sequencing used immunoSEQ multiplex PCR; TCRdb keeps in-frame clones, though not all of them. The data hold around 210,000 clones, with roughly nine tenths observed a single time. Which cohort a participant joined came from the clinical history participants gave. This sequence joins TRBV7-9 and TRBJ2-7; D uncertain. The TCR was taken from a young woman who had recovered from COVID-19. Sequencing used PBMCs or T cells enriched from blood (not recorded which). This CDR3 reads CASSFTGQTGQYF. The CDR3 nucleotides are TGTGCCAGCAGCTTTACGGGTCAGACGGGGCAGTACTTC.